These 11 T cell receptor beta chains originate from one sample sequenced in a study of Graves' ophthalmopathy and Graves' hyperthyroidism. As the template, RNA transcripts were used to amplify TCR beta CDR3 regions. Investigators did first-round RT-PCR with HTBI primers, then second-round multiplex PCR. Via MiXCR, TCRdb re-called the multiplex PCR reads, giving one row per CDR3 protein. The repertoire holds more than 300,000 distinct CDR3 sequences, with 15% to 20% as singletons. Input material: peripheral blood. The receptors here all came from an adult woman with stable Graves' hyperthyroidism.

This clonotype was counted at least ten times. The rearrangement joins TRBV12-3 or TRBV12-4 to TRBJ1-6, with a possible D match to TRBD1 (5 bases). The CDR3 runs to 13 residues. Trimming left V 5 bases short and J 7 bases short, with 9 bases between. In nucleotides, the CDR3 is TGTGCCAGCAGTAACAGGAGGAATTCACCCCTCCACTTT. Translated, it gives CASSNRRNSPLHF.

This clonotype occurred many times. The CDR3 reads CASSPGPRGRETQYF. In DNA, the CDR3 is TGTGCCAGCAGCCCCGGTCCCAGGGGGCGAGAGACCCAGTACTTC. The V call is TRBV7-2, the J call TRBJ2-5, with TRBD1 matching over 8 bases. Per germline, CDR1 SGHTA and CDR2 FQGNSA. The V and J ends lost 5 bases and 4 bases, in that order; junction bases with no gene match: 9. This CDR3 is built from 15 residues.

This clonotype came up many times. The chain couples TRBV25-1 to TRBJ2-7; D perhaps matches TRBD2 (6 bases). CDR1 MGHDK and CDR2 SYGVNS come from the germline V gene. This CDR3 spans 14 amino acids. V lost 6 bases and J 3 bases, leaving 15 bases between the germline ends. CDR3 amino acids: CASRDGRSSYEQYF. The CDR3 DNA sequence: TGTGCCAGCAGAGACGGGAGATCTAGCTACGAGCAGTACTTC.

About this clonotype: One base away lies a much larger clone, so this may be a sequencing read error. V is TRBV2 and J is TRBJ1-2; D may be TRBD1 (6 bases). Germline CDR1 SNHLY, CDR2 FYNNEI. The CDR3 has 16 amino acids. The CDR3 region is CTSSEAGTRGFYGYTF. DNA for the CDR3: TGTACCAGCAGTGAAGCCGGGACAAGGGGATTCTATGGCTACACCTTC. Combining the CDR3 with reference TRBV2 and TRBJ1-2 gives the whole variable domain EPEVTQTPSHQVTQMGQEVILRCVPISNHLYFYWYRQILGQKVEFLVSFYNNEISEKSEIFDDQFSVERPDGSNFTLKIRSTKLEDSAMYFCTSSEAGTRGFYGYTFGSGTRLTVV.

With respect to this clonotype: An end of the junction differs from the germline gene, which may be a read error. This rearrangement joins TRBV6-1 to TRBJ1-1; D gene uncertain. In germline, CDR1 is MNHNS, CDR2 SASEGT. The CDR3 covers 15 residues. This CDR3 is CTSSDLSLRYTEAFF. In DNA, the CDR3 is TGTACCAGCAGTGACCTTTCTCTAAGGTACACTGAAGCTTTCTTT.

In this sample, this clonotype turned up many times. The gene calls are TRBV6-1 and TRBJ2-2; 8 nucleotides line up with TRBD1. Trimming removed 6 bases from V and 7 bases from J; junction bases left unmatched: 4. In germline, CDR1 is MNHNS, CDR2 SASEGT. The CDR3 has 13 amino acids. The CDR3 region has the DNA TGTGCCAGCAGGACCAGGGGGCGCGGGGAGCTGTTTTTT. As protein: CASRTRGRGELFF.

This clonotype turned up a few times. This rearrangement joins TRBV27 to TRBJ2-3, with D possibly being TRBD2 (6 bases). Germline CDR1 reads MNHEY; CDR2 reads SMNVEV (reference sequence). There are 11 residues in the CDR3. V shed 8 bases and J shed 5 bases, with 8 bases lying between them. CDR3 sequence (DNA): TGTGCCAGCCATAGCGGAGATACGCAGTATTTT. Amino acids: CASHSGDTQYF.

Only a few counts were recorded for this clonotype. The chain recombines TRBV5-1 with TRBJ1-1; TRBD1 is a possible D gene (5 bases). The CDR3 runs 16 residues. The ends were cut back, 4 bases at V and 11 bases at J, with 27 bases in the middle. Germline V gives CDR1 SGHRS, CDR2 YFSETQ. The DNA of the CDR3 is TGCGCCAGCAGCATTACCCCGGATTGGGCAGGGAGGGAGGCTTTCTTT. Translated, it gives CASSITPDWAGREAFF.

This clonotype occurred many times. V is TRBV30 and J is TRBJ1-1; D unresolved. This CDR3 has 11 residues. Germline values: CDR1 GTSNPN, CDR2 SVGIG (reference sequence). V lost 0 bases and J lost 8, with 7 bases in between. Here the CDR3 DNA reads TGTGCCTGGAGTGTACAAGTCGAAGCTTTCTTT. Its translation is CAWSVQVEAFF.

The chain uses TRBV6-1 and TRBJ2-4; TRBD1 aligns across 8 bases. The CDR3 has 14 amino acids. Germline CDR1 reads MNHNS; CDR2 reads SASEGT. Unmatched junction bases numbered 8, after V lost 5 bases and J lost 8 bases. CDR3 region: CASSPDRVGDIQYF. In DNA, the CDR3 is TGTGCCAGCAGTCCGGACAGGGTGGGGGACATTCAGTACTTC.

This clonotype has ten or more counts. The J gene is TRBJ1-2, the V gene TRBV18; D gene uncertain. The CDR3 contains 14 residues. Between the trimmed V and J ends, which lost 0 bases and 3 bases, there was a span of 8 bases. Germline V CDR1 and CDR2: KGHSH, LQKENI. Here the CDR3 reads CASSPPWFDYGYTF. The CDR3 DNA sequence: TGTGCCAGCTCACCACCGTGGTTTGACTATGGCTACACCTTC.